The 8 T cell receptor beta chains given below trace back to one sample, sequenced in a study of a mutant IDH1 vaccine in newly diagnosed glioma. The antigens these receptors bind are not known. Noted time point: week 5, during vaccination. The study gave 300 ug of mutant IDH1 20-mer peptide per vaccine dose, with topical imiquimod. Generated by immunoSEQ multiplex PCR, the TCRdb table keeps only in-frame clones and is missing some. There are 50,000 or so clones in the sample; 80% to 90% occur only once, and less than 8% lies in the top ten. Source: PBMCs, taken from a glioma patient whose treatment included an IDH1 peptide vaccine. These receptors were obtained from a woman between 50 and 59 years old with glioma.

The chain is built from TRBV19 and TRBJ1-4; possibly TRBD1 for D (5 bases). Trimming took 2 bases from V and 13 from J, leaving 26 bases between them. Germline V gene data show CDR1 as LNHDA and CDR2 as SQIVND (reference sequence). This CDR3 spans 17 amino acids. As DNA, the CDR3 is TGTGCCAGTAGTATAACGTTCTCCGGGACGGTCCGAGAGGGACTGTTTTTT. Translating gives CASSITFSGTVREGLFF. Full variable domain (rest looked up from reference TRBV19 and TRBJ1-4): DGGITQSPKYLFRKEGQNVTLSCEQNLNHDAMYWYRQDPGQGLRLIYYSQIVNDFQKGDIAEGYSVSREKKESFPLTVTSAQKNPTAFYLCASSITFSGTVREGLFFGSGTQLSVL.

This clone has just a few counts. V usage is TRBV27 and J usage is TRBJ2-5; 10 bases agree with TRBD1. The CDR3 sequence is 13 residues long. From germline, CDR1 is MNHEY and CDR2 SMNVEV (reference sequence). J lost 5 bases, V lost 8 bases, and 5 bases had no gene match. The CDR3 DNA reads as TGTGCCAGCTCAGACAGGGGGCCTGAGACCCAGTACTTC. This translates into CASSDRGPETQYF.

V gene TRBV5-6 combines with J gene TRBJ1-2; D may be TRBD1 (5 bases). With 5 bases removed from V and 0 bases from J, the gap between germline ends came to 14 bases. Germline V gives CDR1 SGHDT, CDR2 YYEEEE. This CDR3 region has 15 residues. The CDR3 spells CASSLRAGTNYGYTF. The DNA for the CDR3 is TGTGCCAGCAGTTTACGGGCAGGGACTAACTATGGCTACACCTTC.

Written as DNA, the CDR3 is TGTGCCAGCAGCTTATCGACAGGGAACTCCTACGAGCAGTACTTC. Amino acid sequence: CASSLSTGNSYEQYF. V usage is TRBV7-6 and J usage is TRBJ2-7, with 7 nucleotides matching TRBD1. Germline CDR1 is SGHVS and CDR2 is FNYEAQ. The length of the CDR3 is 15 residues. The V segment lost 2 bases and the J segment 0 bases; nucleotides outside the gene matches: 4.

The rearrangement joins TRBV7-9 to TRBJ2-5; TRBD1 agrees at 7 bases. The V gene end was trimmed by 5 bases and the J gene end by 3 bases; junction bases not matched to a gene: 3. The CDR3 runs to 13 residues. In germline, CDR1 is SEHNR, CDR2 FQNEAQ (reference sequence). The CDR3 nucleotides are TGTGCCAGCAGCCTCGGGACAGAAGAGACCCAGTACTTC. Its translation is CASSLGTEETQYF.

The chain has TRBV9 and TRBJ2-7; 10 nucleotides align to TRBD2. Germline loops: CDR1 SGDLS, CDR2 YYNGEE. This CDR3 spans 14 amino acids. J gave up 3 bases and V 3 bases, and 3 bases lay outside the gene matches. The CDR3 region is CASSASGGNYEQYF. The CDR3 region has the DNA TGTGCCAGCAGCGCTAGCGGGGGAAACTACGAGCAGTACTTC.

V usage is TRBV10-3 and J usage is TRBJ1-2; D not resolved. Trimming took off 3 bases at V and 2 bases at J, with 7 bases between the two ends. This CDR3 has 13 amino acids. From germline, CDR1 is ENHRY and CDR2 SYGVKD. The CDR3 DNA sequence: TGTGCCATCAGTGATGACGTCAACTATGGCTACACCTTC. Translated: CAISDDVNYGYTF.

The J gene is TRBJ2-3, the V gene TRBV5-1, with D possibly TRBD1 on 6 matching bases. V shed 2 bases and J shed 7 bases, with 11 bases lying between them. CDR1 is SGHRS, CDR2 YFSETQ, per germline. This CDR3 comprises 13 residues. As DNA, the CDR3 is TGCGCCAGCAGCTTCGTCGGGGACAATACGCAGTATTTT. Translating it yields CASSFVGDNTQYF. The entire variable domain, with the rest obtained from reference TRBV5-1 and TRBJ2-3, is as follows: KAGVTQTPRYLIKTRGQQVTLSCSPISGHRSVSWYQQTPGQGLQFLFEYFSETQRNKGNFPGRFSGRQFSNSRSEMNVSTLELGDSALYLCASSFVGDNTQYFGPGTRLTVL.